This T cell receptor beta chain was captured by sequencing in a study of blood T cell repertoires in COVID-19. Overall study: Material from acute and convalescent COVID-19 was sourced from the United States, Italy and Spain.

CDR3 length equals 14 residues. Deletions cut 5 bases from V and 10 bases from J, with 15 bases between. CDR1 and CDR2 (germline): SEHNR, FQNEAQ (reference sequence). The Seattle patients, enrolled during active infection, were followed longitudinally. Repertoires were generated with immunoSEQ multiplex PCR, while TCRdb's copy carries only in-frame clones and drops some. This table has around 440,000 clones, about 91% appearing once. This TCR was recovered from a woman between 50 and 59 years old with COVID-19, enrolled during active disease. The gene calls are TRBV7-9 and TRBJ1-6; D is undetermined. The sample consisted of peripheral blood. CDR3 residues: CASSLLAVGSPLHF. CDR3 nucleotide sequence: TGTGCCAGCAGCCTCCTAGCGGTAGGGTCACCCCTCCACTTT.